This T cell receptor (beta chain) was recovered during a study of blood T cell repertoires in COVID-19. Cohort placement rested on clinical history that participants reported themselves. Using immunoSEQ multiplex PCR, the repertoire was profiled, and TCRdb retains in-frame clones only, with some absent. In the table there are 110,000 to 150,000 clones, about nine tenths of which are singletons. Germline V gene lookup returns CDR1 LNHDA and CDR2 SQIVND (reference sequence). Between the trimmed V and J ends, which lost 9 bases and 4 bases, there was a span of 21 bases. The CDR3 is made up of 15 amino acids.

This chain uses TRBV19 with TRBJ1-2; possible D gene TRBD1, 5 bases. The sample was PBMCs or T cells enriched from blood (not recorded which). The source of this sequence is a man between 45 and 60 years old who had recovered from COVID-19. The CDR3 nucleotides are TGTGCCAGCAGCCTCGCAGGGTGGGAACCCTATGGCTACACCTTC. Translating it yields CASSLAGWEPYGYTF.